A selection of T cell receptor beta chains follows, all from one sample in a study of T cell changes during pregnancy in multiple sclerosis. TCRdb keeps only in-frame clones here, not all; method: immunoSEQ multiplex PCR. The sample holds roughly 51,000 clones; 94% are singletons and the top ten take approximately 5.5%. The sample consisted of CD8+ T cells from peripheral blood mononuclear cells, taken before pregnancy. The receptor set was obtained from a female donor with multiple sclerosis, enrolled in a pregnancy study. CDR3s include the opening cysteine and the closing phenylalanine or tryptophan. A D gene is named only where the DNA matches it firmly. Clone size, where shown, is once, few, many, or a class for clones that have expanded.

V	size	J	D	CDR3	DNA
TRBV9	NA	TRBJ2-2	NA	CASSVSGGSGELFF	TGTGCCAGCAGCGTATCGGGGGGCTCCGGGGAGCTGTTTTTT
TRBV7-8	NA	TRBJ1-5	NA	CASSLQGRNQPQHF	TGTGCCAGCAGCTTACAGGGGCGCAATCAGCCCCAGCATTTT
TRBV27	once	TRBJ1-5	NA	CASSQTETYQPQHF	TGTGCCAGCAGTCAGACAGAGACTTATCAGCCCCAGCATTTT
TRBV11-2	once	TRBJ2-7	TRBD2	CASSLMTSPLYEQYF	TGTGCCAGCAGCTTAATGACTAGCCCGCTATACGAGCAGTACTTC
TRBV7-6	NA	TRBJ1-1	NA	CASSPTGPEAFF	TGTGCCAGCAGCCCCACAGGGCCTGAAGCTTTCTTT
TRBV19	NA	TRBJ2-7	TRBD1	CASSIWDSHYEQYF	TGTGCCAGTAGTATTTGGGACAGCCACTACGAGCAGTACTTC
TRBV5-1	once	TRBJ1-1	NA	CASSLGAYTEAFF	TGCGCCAGCAGCCTAGGGGCTTACACTGAAGCTTTCTTT
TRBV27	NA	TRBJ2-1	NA	CASADSPFEQFF	TGTGCCAGCGCGGACTCCCCCTTTGAGCAGTTCTTC
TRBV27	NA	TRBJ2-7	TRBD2	CASSLLLAGENEQYF	TGTGCCAGCAGTTTACTCTTGGCGGGAGAGAACGAGCAGTACTTC
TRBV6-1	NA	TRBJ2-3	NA	CASRETQLPSTDTQYF	TGTGCCAGCAGGGAAACACAGCTTCCTAGCACAGATACGCAGTATTTT
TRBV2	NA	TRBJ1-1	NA	CASLAGSEAFF	TGTGCCAGCTTGGCAGGGTCTGAAGCTTTCTTT
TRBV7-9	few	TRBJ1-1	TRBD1	CASSPGGGTEAFF	TGTGCCAGCAGCCCAGGGGGCGGCACTGAAGCTTTCTTT
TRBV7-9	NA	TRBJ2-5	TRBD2	CASSQGLAGQETQYF	TGTGCCAGCAGTCAAGGACTAGCGGGGCAAGAGACCCAGTACTTC
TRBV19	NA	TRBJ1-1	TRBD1	CASNDRGTEAFF	TGTGCCTCAAACGACAGGGGTACTGAAGCTTTCTTT
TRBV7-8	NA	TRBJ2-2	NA	CASGLKEGRDPGELFF	TGTGCCAGCGGCCTGAAGGAGGGCAGGGACCCCGGGGAGCTGTTTTTT